A single T cell receptor (beta chain) is shown here with its context. The data are from a study of Graves' ophthalmopathy and Graves' hyperthyroidism. This CDR3 has 13 amino acids. Trimming shortened V by 3 bases and J by 1 base, and 6 bases separated the two germline ends. CDR1 KGHDR and CDR2 SFDVKD come from the germline V gene. RNA transcripts were the source from which TCR beta CDR3 regions were amplified. First-round RT-PCR used HTBI primers; second-round multiplex PCR followed. TCRdb processed the multiplex PCR reads anew with MiXCR; each CDR3 protein has one entry. The sample records about 220,000 distinct CDR3 sequences, about 22% being singletons.

The chain combines TRBV24-1 with TRBJ2-7; possible D gene TRBD1, 6 bases. The TCR originated in a woman between 50 and 59 years old with Graves' ophthalmopathy. Material for sequencing was peripheral blood. The CDR3 nucleotides are TGTGCCACCAGTGATGGACAGTCCTACGAGCAGTACTTC. Protein: CATSDGQSYEQYF.